The 19 T cell receptor beta chains reported below all come from one sample, sequenced in a study of technical replicates of blood from a handful of donors (dated by TCRdb to between 2016 and 2019). Library prep was done by the immunoSEQ multiplex PCR assay. TCRdb took over this immuneACCESS table, retaining in-frame rearrangements with V and J assigned. Such tables are incomplete; in checked studies, under half of the missing clones stem from an unresolved V gene, and the remainder is unexplained. The sample table contains 75,000 or so clones; only one count was recorded for more than 85% of them. The top ten clones comprise about 0.41% of the sample. Source material: T cells isolated from PBMCs. These TCRs come from a human donor in good health.

The chain joins TRBV7-9 to TRBJ2-7; possibly TRBD2 for D (6 bases). The CDR3 sequence is 15 residues long. Trimming cost V 5 bases and J 4 bases, with 18 bases left between them. Germline V gene data show CDR1 as SEHNR and CDR2 as FQNEAQ (reference sequence). The CDR3 loop is CASSRSLGEAYEQYF. The CDR3 DNA is TGTGCCAGCAGCCGGTCTTTAGGGGAGGCATACGAGCAGTACTTC.

V usage is TRBV4-1 and J usage is TRBJ2-1, with 7 bases fitting TRBD2. The CDR3 is made up of 16 amino acids. The V gene's germline CDR1 is MGHRA and CDR2 YSYEKL. Losses at the gene ends were 5 bases for V and 1 base for J; bases not matched to a gene: 8. The CDR3 coding sequence is TGCGCCAGCAGCAAAACGGGACTACCTTCCTACAATGAGCAGTTCTTC. Residues: CASSKTGLPSYNEQFF.

V is TRBV4-1 and J is TRBJ1-2; D is possibly TRBD1 (6 bases). The CDR3 totals 17 residues. The V gene's germline CDR1 is MGHRA and CDR2 YSYEKL. Between the trimmed V and J ends, which lost 1 base and 2 bases, there was a span of 17 bases. The CDR3: CASSQGFLRDKNYGYTF. CDR3 coding DNA: TGCGCCAGCAGCCAAGGGTTTTTACGGGACAAGAACTATGGCTACACCTTC.

The chain carries TRBV29-1 and TRBJ1-2; D is perhaps TRBD1 (5 bases). V lost 0 bases to trimming and J lost 7 bases, with 9 bases between them. The CDR3 runs to 12 residues. In germline, CDR1 is SQVTM, CDR2 ANQGSEA. This CDR3 reads CSVEDRGVGYTF. The CDR3 coding sequence is TGCAGCGTTGAAGATCGGGGGGTTGGCTACACCTTC.

This chain joins TRBV7-8 and TRBJ1-5; 10 positions match TRBD1. The germline V gene has CDR1 SGHVS and CDR2 FQNEAQ. The CDR3 extends over 14 amino acids. Trimming at V came to 4 bases and at J to 7 bases, leaving 4 bases not matched to a gene. This CDR3 is CASSSETGGQPQHF. DNA for the CDR3: TGTGCCAGCAGCTCGGAGACAGGGGGCCAGCCCCAGCATTTT.

The rearrangement joins TRBV11-2 to TRBJ1-2; unclear D gene. This CDR3 contains 13 residues. Germline assignment: CDR1 SGHAT and CDR2 FQNNGV. With 5 bases removed from V and 2 bases from J, the gap between germline ends came to 9 bases. The CDR3: CASSTVPNYGYTF. The CDR3 region has the DNA TGTGCCAGCAGCACTGTCCCCAACTATGGCTACACCTTC.

The chain is built from TRBV19 and TRBJ2-7; 10 bases map to TRBD2. The trim removed 10 bases at V and 3 bases at J, leaving 12 bases unmatched. From germline, CDR1 is LNHDA and CDR2 SQIVND (reference sequence). The CDR3 runs to 15 residues. The DNA for the CDR3 is TGTGCCACCAAACCCTCTAGCGGGAGTTTCTACGAGCAGTACTTC. This encodes CATKPSSGSFYEQYF.

V gene TRBV28 combines with J gene TRBJ1-5; D unclear. V was trimmed by 1 base and J by 5 bases, leaving 15 bases between them. Germline CDR1 is MDHEN and CDR2 is SYDVKM. The CDR3 has 16 amino acids. The CDR3 loop reads CASSLYPDSVHQPQHF. The CDR3 DNA follows: TGTGCCAGCAGTTTATACCCAGATTCCGTACATCAGCCCCAGCATTTT.

This rearrangement joins TRBV14 to TRBJ2-7; the D gene is possibly TRBD1 (5 bases). The V end lost 4 bases, the J end lost 5 bases, and 9 bases lay between the germline ends. The CDR3 runs 12 residues. Per the germline V gene, CDR1 is SGHDN and CDR2 is FVKESK. CDR3 DNA: TGTGCCAGCAGCCCCCAGGGCCACGAGCAGTACTTC. This codes for CASSPQGHEQYF.

This chain joins TRBV19 and TRBJ1-1; 7 bases agree with TRBD1. V trimming: 4 bases; J trimming: 5 bases; junction bases outside the gene matches: 7. The CDR3 is 14 residues long. Germline loops: CDR1 LNHDA, CDR2 SQIVND (reference sequence). CDR3 nucleotides: TGTGCCAGTAGTACTCTGACAGGGCGTACTGAAGCTTTCTTT. It codes for CASSTLTGRTEAFF. Supplemented by reference TRBV19 and TRBJ1-1, the full variable domain reads DGGITQSPKYLFRKEGQNVTLSCEQNLNHDAMYWYRQDPGQGLRLIYYSQIVNDFQKGDIAEGYSVSREKKESFPLTVTSAQKNPTAFYLCASSTLTGRTEAFFGQGTRLTVV.

J is TRBJ1-1 and V is TRBV6-1; TRBD1 might be the D (6 bases). V lost 3 bases, J lost 5 bases, and 22 bases lay in between. Germline lookup yields CDR1 MNHNS and CDR2 SASEGT. This CDR3 has 17 residues. The CDR3 DNA reads TGTGCCAGCAGTGAGTCCAGGGGTGTTGGAAGTATGACTGAAGCTTTCTTT. It translates to CASSESRGVGSMTEAFF.

V gene TRBV28 combines with J gene TRBJ1-3; D may be TRBD1 (5 bases). The length of the CDR3 is 15 residues. The germline V gene has CDR1 MDHEN and CDR2 SYDVKM. The ends were cut back, 6 bases at V and 0 bases at J, with 12 bases in the middle. CDR3 in amino acids: CASRLTGASGNTIYF. In nucleotides, the CDR3 is TGTGCCAGCAGACTTACAGGTGCCTCTGGAAACACCATATATTTT.

This clone has a single count. The rearrangement joins TRBV7-9 to TRBJ2-7; D is perhaps TRBD1 (6 bases). Germline V gene lookup returns CDR1 SEHNR and CDR2 FQNEAQ (reference sequence). This CDR3 is 14 amino acids long. Trimming took off 1 base at V and 5 bases at J, with 12 bases between the two ends. The DNA for the CDR3 is TGTGCCAGCAGCTTAGGCCGGGACACGCACGAGCAGTACTTC. Translating gives CASSLGRDTHEQYF.

V is TRBV18 and J is TRBJ2-1, with 8 bases identical to TRBD2. Germline CDR1 KGHSH, CDR2 LQKENI. The J segment lost 5 bases and the V segment lost 2 bases, leaving 11 bases of the junction unmatched. The CDR3 length is 17 residues. Here the CDR3 DNA reads TGTGCCAGCTCACCAATCTACAGCGGGAGAGTAAACAATGAGCAGTTCTTC. It encodes CASSPIYSGRVNNEQFF.

This rearrangement joins TRBV10-2 to TRBJ2-3; 8 positions agree with TRBD1. Germline-derived CDR1 and CDR2 are WSHSY and SAAADI. J lost 0 bases, V lost 9 bases, and 11 bases had no gene match. There are 16 residues in the CDR3. This CDR3 is CASSRDRSSSTDTQYF. CDR3 nucleotide sequence: TGCGCCAGTTCAAGGGACAGGTCATCTAGCACAGATACGCAGTATTTT.

The rearrangement uses TRBV19 and TRBJ2-7; TRBD1 matches 7 bases. CDR3 size: 15 residues. The germline V gene encodes CDR1 LNHDA and CDR2 SQIVND (reference sequence). Germline trimming cut 1 base from V and 5 bases from J; bases unmatched to any gene: 8. This chain's CDR3 is CASSIVWAGGNEQYF. CDR3 bases: TGTGCCAGTAGTATAGTCTGGGCAGGGGGAAACGAGCAGTACTTC.

The gene calls are TRBV5-1 and TRBJ2-7, with no clear D. Trimming shortened V by 2 bases and J by 0 bases, and 9 bases separated the two germline ends. This CDR3 has 14 amino acids. Germline V gene data show CDR1 as SGHRS and CDR2 as YFSETQ. The CDR3 coding sequence is TGCGCCAGCAGCTTAGTCCAGTCCTCCTACGAGCAGTACTTC. Protein: CASSLVQSSYEQYF.

This clone has only one observation. The rearrangement uses TRBV10-3 and TRBJ2-3, with D possibly matching TRBD1 (6 bases). Trimming removed 0 bases from V and 6 bases from J, with 13 bases in between. The CDR3 has 15 residues. Germline CDR1 ENHRY, CDR2 SYGVKD. The CDR3 reads CAISESLTGYDTQYF. The CDR3 coding sequence is TGTGCCATCAGTGAGTCTCTAACAGGGTACGATACGCAGTATTTT.

V usage is TRBV5-1 and J usage is TRBJ1-3; no clear D gene. CDR1 and CDR2 from the germline V gene are SGHRS and YFSETQ. Trimming took 6 bases from V and 2 from J, leaving 12 bases between them. The CDR3 is made up of 14 amino acids. The CDR3 region has the DNA TGCGCCAGCACCCCGTCCGAGGCTGGAAACACCATATATTTT. Translating it yields CASTPSEAGNTIYF.